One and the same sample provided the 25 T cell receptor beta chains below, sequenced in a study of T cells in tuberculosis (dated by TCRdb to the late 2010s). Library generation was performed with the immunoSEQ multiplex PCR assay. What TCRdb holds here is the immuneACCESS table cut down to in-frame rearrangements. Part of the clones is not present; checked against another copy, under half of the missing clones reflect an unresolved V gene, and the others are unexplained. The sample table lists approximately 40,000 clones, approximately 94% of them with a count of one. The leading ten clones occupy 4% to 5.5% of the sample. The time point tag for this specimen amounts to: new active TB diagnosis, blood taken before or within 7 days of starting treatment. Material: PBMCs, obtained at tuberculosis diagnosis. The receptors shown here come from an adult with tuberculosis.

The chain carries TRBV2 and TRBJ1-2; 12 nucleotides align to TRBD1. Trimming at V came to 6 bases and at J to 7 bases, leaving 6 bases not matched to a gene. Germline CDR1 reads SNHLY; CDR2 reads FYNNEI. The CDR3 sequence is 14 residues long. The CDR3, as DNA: TGTGCCAGCAGGGGGACAGGGGGCAGTGGTGGCTACACCTTC. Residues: CASRGTGGSGGYTF.

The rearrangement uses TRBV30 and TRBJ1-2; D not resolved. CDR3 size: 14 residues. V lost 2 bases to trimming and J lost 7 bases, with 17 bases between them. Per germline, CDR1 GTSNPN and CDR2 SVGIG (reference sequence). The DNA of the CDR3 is TGTGCCTGGAGTTGGTGGGAGGCCGGGCCTGGCTACACCTTC. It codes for CAWSWWEAGPGYTF.

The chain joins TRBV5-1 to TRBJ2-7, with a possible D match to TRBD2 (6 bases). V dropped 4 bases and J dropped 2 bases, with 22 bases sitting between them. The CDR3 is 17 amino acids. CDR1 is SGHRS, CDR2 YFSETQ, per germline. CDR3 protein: CASSLRDSAGSPYEQYF. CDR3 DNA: TGCGCCAGCAGCCTACGGGATAGTGCGGGGTCCCCCTACGAGCAGTACTTC.

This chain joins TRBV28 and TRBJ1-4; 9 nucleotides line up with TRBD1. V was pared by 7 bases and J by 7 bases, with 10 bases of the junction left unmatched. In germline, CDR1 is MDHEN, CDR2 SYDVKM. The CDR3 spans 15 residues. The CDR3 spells CASTLRDRAVEKLFF. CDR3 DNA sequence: TGTGCCAGCACCCTACGGGACAGGGCGGTTGAAAAACTGTTTTTT.

This CDR3 reads CASSLSPGTGYTGELFF. CDR3 DNA: TGTGCCAGCAGTTTATCCCCCGGGACAGGATACACCGGGGAGCTGTTTTTT. This chain links TRBV27 with TRBJ2-2, with 8 bases that match TRBD1. Trimming removed 0 bases from V and 3 bases from J; junction bases left unmatched: 6. The CDR3 has 17 residues. The germline CDR1 and CDR2 sequences are MNHEY and SMNVEV (reference sequence).

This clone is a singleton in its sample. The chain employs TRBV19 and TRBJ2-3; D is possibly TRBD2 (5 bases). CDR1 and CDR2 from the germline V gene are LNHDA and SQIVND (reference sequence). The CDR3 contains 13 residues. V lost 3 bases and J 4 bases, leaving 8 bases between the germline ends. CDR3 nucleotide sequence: TGTGCCAGTAGTATTCGGGGTTCAGATACGCAGTATTTT. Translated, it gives CASSIRGSDTQYF.

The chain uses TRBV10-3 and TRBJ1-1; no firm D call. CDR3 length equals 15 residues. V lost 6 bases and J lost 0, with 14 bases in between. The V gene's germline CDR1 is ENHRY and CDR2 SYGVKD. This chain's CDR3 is CAISEGNGVNTEAFF. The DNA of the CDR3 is TGTGCCATCAGCGAAGGTAACGGGGTGAACACTGAAGCTTTCTTT.

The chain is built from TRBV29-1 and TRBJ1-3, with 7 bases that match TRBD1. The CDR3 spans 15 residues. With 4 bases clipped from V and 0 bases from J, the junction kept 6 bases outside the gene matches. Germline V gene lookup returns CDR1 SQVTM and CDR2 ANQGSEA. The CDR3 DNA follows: TGCAGCGTTGTTGGGGGGACAGACTCTGGAAACACCATATATTTT. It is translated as CSVVGGTDSGNTIYF.

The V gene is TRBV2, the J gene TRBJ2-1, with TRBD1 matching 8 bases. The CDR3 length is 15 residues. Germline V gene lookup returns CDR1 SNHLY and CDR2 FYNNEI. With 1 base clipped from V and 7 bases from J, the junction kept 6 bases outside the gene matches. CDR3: CASSEGNRGNNEQFF. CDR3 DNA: TGTGCCAGCAGTGAAGGTAACAGGGGGAATAATGAGCAGTTCTTC.

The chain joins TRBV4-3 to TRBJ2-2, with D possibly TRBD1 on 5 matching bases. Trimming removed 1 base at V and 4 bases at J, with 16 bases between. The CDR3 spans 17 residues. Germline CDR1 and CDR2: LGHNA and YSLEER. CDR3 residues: CASSQAARQSGTGELFF. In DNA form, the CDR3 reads TGCGCCAGCAGCCAAGCGGCTAGACAGTCCGGCACCGGGGAGCTGTTTTTT.

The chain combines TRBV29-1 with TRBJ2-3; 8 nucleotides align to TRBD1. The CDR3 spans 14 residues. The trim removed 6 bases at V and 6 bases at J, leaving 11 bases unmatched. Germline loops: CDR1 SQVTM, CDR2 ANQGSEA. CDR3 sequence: CSVGPGQVFDTQYF. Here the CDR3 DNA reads TGCAGCGTCGGACCGGGACAGGTCTTTGATACGCAGTATTTT.

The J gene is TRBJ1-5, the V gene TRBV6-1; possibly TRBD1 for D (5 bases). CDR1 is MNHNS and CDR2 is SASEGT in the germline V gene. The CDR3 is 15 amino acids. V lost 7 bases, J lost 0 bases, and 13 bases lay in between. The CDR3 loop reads CASKKFQGSNQPQHF. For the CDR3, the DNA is TGTGCCAGCAAAAAATTTCAGGGTAGCAATCAGCCCCAGCATTTT.

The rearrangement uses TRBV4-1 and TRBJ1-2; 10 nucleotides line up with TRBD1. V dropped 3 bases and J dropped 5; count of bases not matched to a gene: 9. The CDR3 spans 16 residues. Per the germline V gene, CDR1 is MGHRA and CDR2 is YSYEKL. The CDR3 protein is CASSHGQGGGRYGYTF. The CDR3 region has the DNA TGCGCCAGCAGCCATGGACAGGGGGGTGGTAGGTATGGCTACACCTTC.

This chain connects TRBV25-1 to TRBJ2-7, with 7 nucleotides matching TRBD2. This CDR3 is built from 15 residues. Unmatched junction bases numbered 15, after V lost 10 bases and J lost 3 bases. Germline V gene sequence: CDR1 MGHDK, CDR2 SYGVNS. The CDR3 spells CATGRDQRGVYEQYF. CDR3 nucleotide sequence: TGTGCCACCGGCCGAGACCAGCGGGGAGTCTACGAGCAGTACTTC.

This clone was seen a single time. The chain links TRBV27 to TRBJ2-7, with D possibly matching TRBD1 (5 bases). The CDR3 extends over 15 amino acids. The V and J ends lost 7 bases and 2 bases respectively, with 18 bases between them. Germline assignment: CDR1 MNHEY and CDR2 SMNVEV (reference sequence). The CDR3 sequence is CASKDLNRKTYEQYF. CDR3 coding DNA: TGTGCCAGCAAAGACCTAAACAGGAAAACCTACGAGCAGTACTTC.

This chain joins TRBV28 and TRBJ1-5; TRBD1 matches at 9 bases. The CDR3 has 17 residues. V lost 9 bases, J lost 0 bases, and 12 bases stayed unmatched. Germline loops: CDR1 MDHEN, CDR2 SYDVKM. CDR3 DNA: TGTGCCAGTTCTCGGACAGGGGCTCTGTATAGCAATCAGCCCCAGCATTTT. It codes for CASSRTGALYSNQPQHF.

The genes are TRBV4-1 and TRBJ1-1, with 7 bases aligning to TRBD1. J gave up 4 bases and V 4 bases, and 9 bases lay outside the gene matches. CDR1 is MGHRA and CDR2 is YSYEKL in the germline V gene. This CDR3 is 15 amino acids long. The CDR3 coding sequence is TGCGCCAGCAGCCCGAACGACAGGGTCGGCACTGAAGCTTTCTTT. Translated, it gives CASSPNDRVGTEAFF.

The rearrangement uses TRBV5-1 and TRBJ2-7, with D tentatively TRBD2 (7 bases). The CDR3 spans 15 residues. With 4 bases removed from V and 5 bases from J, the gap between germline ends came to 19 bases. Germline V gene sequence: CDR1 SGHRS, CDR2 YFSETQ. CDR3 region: CASSERTAGTDEQYF. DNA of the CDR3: TGCGCCAGCAGCGAGAGGACAGCGGGAACGGACGAGCAGTACTTC.

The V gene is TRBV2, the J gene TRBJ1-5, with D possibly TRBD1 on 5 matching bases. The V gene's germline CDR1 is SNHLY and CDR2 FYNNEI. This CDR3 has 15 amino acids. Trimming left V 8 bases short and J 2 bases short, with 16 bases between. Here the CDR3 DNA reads TGTGCCAGCCTGGGAGGGAGGGGCGGCAATCAGCCCCAGCATTTT. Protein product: CASLGGRGGNQPQHF.

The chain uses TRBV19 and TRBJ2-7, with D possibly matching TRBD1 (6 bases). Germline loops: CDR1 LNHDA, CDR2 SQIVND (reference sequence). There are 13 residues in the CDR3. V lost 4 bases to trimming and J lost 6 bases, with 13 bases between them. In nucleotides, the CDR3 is TGTGCCAGTAGTAACCGGGACAAAGTCGAGCAGTACTTC. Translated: CASSNRDKVEQYF.

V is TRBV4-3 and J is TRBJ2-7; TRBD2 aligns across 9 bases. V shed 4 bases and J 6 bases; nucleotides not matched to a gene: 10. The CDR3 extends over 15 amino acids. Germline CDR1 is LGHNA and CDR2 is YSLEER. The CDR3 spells CASSPIGGGALEQYF. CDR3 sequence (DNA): TGCGCCAGCAGCCCAATCGGCGGGGGGGCCCTCGAGCAGTACTTC.

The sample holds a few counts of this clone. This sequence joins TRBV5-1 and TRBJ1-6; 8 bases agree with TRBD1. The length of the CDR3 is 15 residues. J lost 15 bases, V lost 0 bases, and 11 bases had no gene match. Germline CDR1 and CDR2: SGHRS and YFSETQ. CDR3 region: CASSLGDRSSAGLHF. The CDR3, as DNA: TGCGCCAGCAGCTTGGGGGACAGGTCAAGTGCAGGCCTCCACTTT.

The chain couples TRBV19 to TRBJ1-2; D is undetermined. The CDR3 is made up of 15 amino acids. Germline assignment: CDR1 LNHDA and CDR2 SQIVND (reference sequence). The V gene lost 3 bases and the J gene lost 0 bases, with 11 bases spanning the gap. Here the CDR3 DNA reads TGTGCCAGTAGTATTCAAATGGTAGCTAACTATGGCTACACCTTC. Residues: CASSIQMVANYGYTF. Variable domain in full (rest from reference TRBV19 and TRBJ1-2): DGGITQSPKYLFRKEGQNVTLSCEQNLNHDAMYWYRQDPGQGLRLIYYSQIVNDFQKGDIAEGYSVSREKKESFPLTVTSAQKNPTAFYLCASSIQMVANYGYTFGSGTRLTVV.

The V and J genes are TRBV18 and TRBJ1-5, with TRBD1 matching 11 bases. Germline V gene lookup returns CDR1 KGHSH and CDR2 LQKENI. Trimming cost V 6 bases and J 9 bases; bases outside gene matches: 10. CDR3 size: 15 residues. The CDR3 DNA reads TGTGCCAGCTCGCAGGGACAGGGGGACCAGGGGCCCCAGCATTTT. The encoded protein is CASSQGQGDQGPQHF.

CDR3: CASSSYRDRGYNEQFF. The CDR3 nucleotides read TGCGCCAGCAGTTCATACCGGGACAGGGGATACAATGAGCAGTTCTTC. The J gene is TRBJ2-1, the V gene TRBV5-1, with 10 bases aligning to TRBD1. V shed 5 bases, J shed 4 bases, and the junction held 9 bases outside the gene matches. The CDR3 covers 16 residues. The germline V gene has CDR1 SGHRS and CDR2 YFSETQ.